What follows describes a single TCR beta chain. Antigen: not known. The CDR3 consists of 15 residues. Germline V CDR1 and CDR2: LNHDA, SQIVND (reference sequence). The germline V and J ends were trimmed by 3 bases and 3 bases, with 12 bases remaining between them. With sequencing, the targeted depth ranged from 1 in 200,000 to 1 in 1 million T cells. Sequencing was performed with immunoSEQ multiplex PCR; in TCRdb, only in-frame clones are kept and a portion is missing. The data contain more than 9,000 clones, about 59% of them singletons. This entry comes from a study of cytotoxic CD8 clonotypes in ibrutinib-treated CLL. The study, taken as a whole, reports: Against age-matched healthy donors, baseline clonality ran higher and tracked circulating CD8+ T-cell counts. Clonality went up at the time of ibrutinib response, stayed stable in sustained remission, and later dropped back toward its baseline level at progression.

The sequences come from PBMCs, collected before ibrutinib treatment. This TCR derives from a human donor with chronic lymphocytic leukemia. The rearrangement links TRBV19 to TRBJ1-5; TRBD1 might be the D (6 bases). The CDR3 loop reads CASSIADSYNQPQHF. The CDR3 DNA sequence: TGTGCCAGTAGTATTGCGGACAGTTACAATCAGCCCCAGCATTTT.